The present entry profiles one T cell receptor (beta chain) with its context. Its antigen remains unidentified. The source of the sample is a study of T cells expressing NK-cell markers. Background on the study: Each TCR beta repertoire originated in sorted T cells that were CD3+CD56+NKG2C+, CD3+CD56+NKG2C- or CD3+CD56-NKG2C+. HCMV seropositivity marked seven of the eight sequenced donors; one was seronegative. Findings and limits, study-wide: Each of roughly 6 donors carried dominant NKG2C+ clonotypes accounting for about 1.0-7.5% of CD8+ T cells.

This CDR3 comprises 16 residues. The germline V gene has CDR1 KGHDR and CDR2 SFDVKD. TCRdb reanalyzed the 5' RACE reads and collapses them to one entry per CDR3 protein, without DNA. This sample's table reports about 550,000 distinct CDR3 sequences. The source is a man younger than 35 in good health. Sample: blood T cells: a sorted CD56 or NKG2C T cell subset, CD4+ or CD8+ T cells, or bulk PBMC T cells (not recorded which). The V gene is TRBV24-1, the J gene TRBJ2-1; TCRdb selects TRBD2, and the lack of DNA leaves this call unchecked. The CDR3 loop is CATSDDSGRTHNEQFF.